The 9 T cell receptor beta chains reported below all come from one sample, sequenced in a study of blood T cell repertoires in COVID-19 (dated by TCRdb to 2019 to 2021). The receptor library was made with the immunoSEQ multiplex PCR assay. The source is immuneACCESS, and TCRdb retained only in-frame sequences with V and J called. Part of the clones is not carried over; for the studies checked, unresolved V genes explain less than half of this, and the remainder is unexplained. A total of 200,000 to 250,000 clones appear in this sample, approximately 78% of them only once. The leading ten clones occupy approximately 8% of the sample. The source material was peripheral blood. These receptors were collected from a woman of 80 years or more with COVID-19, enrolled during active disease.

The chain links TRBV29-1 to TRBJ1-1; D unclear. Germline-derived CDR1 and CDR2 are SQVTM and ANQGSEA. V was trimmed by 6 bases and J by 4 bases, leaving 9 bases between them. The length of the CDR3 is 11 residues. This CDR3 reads CSVAHGTEAFF. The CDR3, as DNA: TGCAGCGTCGCGCATGGCACTGAAGCTTTCTTT.

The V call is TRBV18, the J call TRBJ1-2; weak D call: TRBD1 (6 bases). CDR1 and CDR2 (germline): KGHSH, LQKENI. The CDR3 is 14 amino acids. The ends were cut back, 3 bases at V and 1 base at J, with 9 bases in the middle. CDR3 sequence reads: CASSPGQNNYGYTF. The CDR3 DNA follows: TGTGCCAGCTCACCCGGACAGAATAACTATGGCTACACCTTC.

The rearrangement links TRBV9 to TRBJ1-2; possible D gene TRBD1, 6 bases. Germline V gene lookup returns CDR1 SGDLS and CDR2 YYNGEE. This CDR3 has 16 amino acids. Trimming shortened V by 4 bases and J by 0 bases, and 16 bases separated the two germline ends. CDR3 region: CASSQQAGDPNYGYTF. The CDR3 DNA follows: TGTGCCAGCAGCCAACAGGCAGGGGATCCTAACTATGGCTACACCTTC.

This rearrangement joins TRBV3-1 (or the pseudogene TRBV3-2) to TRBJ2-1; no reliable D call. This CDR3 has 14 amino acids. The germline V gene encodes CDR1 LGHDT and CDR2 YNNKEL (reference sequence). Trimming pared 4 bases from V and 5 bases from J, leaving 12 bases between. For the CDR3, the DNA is TGTGCCAGCAGCCTAGGTTATAGCCACAATGAGCAGTTCTTC. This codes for CASSLGYSHNEQFF.

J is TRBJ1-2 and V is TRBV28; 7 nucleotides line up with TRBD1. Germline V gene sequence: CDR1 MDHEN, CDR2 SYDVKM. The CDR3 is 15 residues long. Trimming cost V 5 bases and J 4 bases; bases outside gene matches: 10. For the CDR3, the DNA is TGTGCCAGCAGTCCCCGAGGAGGGGGCCTCTATGGCTACACCTTC. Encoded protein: CASSPRGGGLYGYTF.

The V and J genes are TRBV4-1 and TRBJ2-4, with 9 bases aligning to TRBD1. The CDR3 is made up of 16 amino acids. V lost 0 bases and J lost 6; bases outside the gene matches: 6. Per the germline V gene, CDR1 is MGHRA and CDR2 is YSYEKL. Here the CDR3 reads CASSQDRGQGGNIQYF. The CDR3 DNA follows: TGCGCCAGCAGCCAAGATAGGGGACAGGGAGGAAACATTCAGTACTTC.

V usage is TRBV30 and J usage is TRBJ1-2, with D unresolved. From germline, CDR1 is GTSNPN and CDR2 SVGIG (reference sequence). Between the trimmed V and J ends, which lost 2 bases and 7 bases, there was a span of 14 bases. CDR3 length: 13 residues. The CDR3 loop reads CAWSLLRGSGYTF. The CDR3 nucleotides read TGTGCCTGGAGTCTACTTCGAGGGAGTGGCTACACCTTC.

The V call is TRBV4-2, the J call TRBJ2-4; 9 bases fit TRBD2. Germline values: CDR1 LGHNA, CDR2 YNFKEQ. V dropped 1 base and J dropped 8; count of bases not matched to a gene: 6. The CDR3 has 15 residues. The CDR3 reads CASSQGREGRDIQYF. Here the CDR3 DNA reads TGTGCCAGCAGCCAAGGGCGGGAGGGCCGGGACATTCAGTACTTC.

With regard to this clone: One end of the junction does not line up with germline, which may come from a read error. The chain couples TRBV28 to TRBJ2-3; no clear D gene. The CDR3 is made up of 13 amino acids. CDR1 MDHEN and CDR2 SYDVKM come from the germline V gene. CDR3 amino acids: CASSLNQVVSQNF. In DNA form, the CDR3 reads TGTGCCAGCAGTTTAAATCAGGTGGTCAGTCAGAATTTT.